Listed below are T cell receptor beta chains from one sample, sequenced in a study of cytomegalovirus exposure and HLA in healthy donors. Repertoires were generated with immunoSEQ multiplex PCR, while TCRdb's copy carries only in-frame clones and drops some. The table includes 150,000 to 200,000 clones, around 85% detected once. The sample was PBMCs. These receptors were collected from a man aged 18 to 30 in good health and CMV-seronegative. The CDR3 runs from the conserved cysteine through the conserved F or W. The order of the fields is J gene, D gene, V gene, clone size, CDR3 DNA, CDR3 protein. The D gene is left open where the match is weak. Only some rows state a clone size, as once, few, many or a class for expanded clones.

>TRBJ2-7|NA|TRBV5-1|NA
TGCGCCAGCAGTTCAGACAGTACCGAGCAGTACTTC
CASSSDSTEQYF
>TRBJ2-4|TRBD2|TRBV10-1|once
TGCGCCAGCAGTGAGGGTAGCGGGGGCACCAAAAACATTCAGTACTTC
CASSEGSGGTKNIQYF
>TRBJ2-3|TRBD2|TRBV30|NA
TGTGCCTGGAGTCGTGGGAGGGCCCTCCCAGATACGCAGTATTTT
CAWSRGRALPDTQYF
>TRBJ1-1|NA|TRBV5-1|NA
TGCGCCAGCAGCTTGCGCTGGCTGGGGGCGAACACTGAAGCTTTCTTT
CASSLRWLGANTEAFF
>TRBJ1-5|TRBD1|TRBV6-6|NA
TGTGCCAGCAGGGCACAGGGGAACGGCAATCAGCCCCAGCATTTT
CASRAQGNGNQPQHF
>TRBJ1-1|TRBD1|TRBV7-3|NA
TGTGCCAGCAGCCAACCGGGACAGACTGAAGCTTTCTTT
CASSQPGQTEAFF
>TRBJ2-2|NA|TRBV4-3|few
TGCGCCAGCAGCCTCACTAGTCCCCACACCGGGGAGCTGTTTTTT
CASSLTSPHTGELFF
>TRBJ2-1|TRBD1|TRBV4-1|NA
TGCGCCAGCAGCCCGGGACAGGGTTTCAATGAGCAGTTCTTC
CASSPGQGFNEQFF
>TRBJ2-2|TRBD1|TRBV14|NA
TGTGCCAGCAGCCAAGTAGGTTATGCCGGGACAGATCGAAGGGAGCTGTTTTTT
CASSQVGYAGTDRRELFF
>TRBJ1-1|NA|TRBV11-2|once
TGTGCCAGCAGCCCAGTGACAGTGAACACTGAAGCTTTCTTT
CASSPVTVNTEAFF
>TRBJ2-3|TRBD2|TRBV4-2|NA
TGTGCCAGCAGCGCCCACGCCGGGGGGGAAGATACGCAGTATTTT
CASSAHAGGEDTQYF
>TRBJ1-4|TRBD1|TRBV7-6|NA
TGTGCCAGCAGCCTACGACAGGGACCTCTGGAAAAACTGTTTTTT
CASSLRQGPLEKLFF
>TRBJ2-7|NA|TRBV19|NA
TGTGCCAGTAGTAACACAGGTGTTTACGAGCAGTACTTC
CASSNTGVYEQYF
>TRBJ2-1|TRBD2|TRBV11-2|NA
TGTGCCAGCAGCTTAGATCGCGCTAGCGGTAATGAGCAGTTCTTC
CASSLDRASGNEQFF
>TRBJ2-1|TRBD2|TRBV7-6|NA
TGTGCCAGCAGTTTAAGGACTAGAAACAATGAGCAGTTCTTC
CASSLRTRNNEQFF
>TRBJ1-5|TRBD1|TRBV19|NA
TGTGCCAGTAGTGGACAGGCTTGGGGCAATCAGCCCCAGCATTTT
CASSGQAWGNQPQHF
>TRBJ2-6|NA|TRBV7-3|NA
TGTGCCAGCAGCTTAAGGATCACAGCCTCTGGGGCCAACGTCCTGACTTTC
CASSLRITASGANVLTF
>TRBJ2-7|TRBD1|TRBV19|NA
TGTGCCAGTAGTATAGGAGGGGACAGAACCTACGAGCAGTACTTC
CASSIGGDRTYEQYF
>TRBJ2-1|NA|TRBV6-5|NA
TGTGCCAGCAGCCCCGCAGGGGTTACGGGCAATGAGCAGTTCTTC
CASSPAGVTGNEQFF
>TRBJ2-7|NA|TRBV4-1|NA
TGCGCCAGCAGCCAGCCAACGCAGGGGTCCCGCTCCTACGAGCAGTACTTC
CASSQPTQGSRSYEQYF
>TRBJ2-1|NA|TRBV7-3|NA
TGTGCCAGCAGCTTAAAGCCAGCGGCCTCCTACAATGAGCAGTTCTTC
CASSLKPAASYNEQFF
>TRBJ2-1|TRBD2|TRBV5-1|NA
TGCGCCAGCAGCCGCCGAGCGGGGGGCCACAATGAGCAGTTCTTC
CASSRRAGGHNEQFF
>TRBJ1-4|TRBD1|TRBV4-3|few
TGCGCCAGCAGCCGACAAGACAGGGCAACTAATGAAAAACTGTTTTTT
CASSRQDRATNEKLFF
>TRBJ1-6|NA|TRBV28|few
TGTGCCAGCAGTCCAATGGGAGGGAGATCACCCCTCCACTTT
CASSPMGGRSPLHF
>TRBJ1-5|NA|TRBV11-2|NA
TGTGCCAGCAGCTTAAACGAGGGTCAGCCCCAGCATTTT
CASSLNEGQPQHF
>TRBJ2-2|NA|TRBV29-1|NA
TGCAGCGTTGATAAAACAGGATCTACCGGGGAGCTGTTTTTT
CSVDKTGSTGELFF
>TRBJ1-6|TRBD1|TRBV4-1|NA
TGCGCCAGCAGTCAGCCGGTGGGACAGCGTAATTCACCCCTCCACTTT
CASSQPVGQRNSPLHF
>TRBJ2-2|TRBD2|TRBV7-3|NA
TGTGCCAGCAGCTTAAAAAGCGGGAGGAACACCGGGGAGCTGTTTTTT
CASSLKSGRNTGELFF
>TRBJ1-5|NA|TRBV4-3|NA
TGCGCCAGCAGCCCAAGGGGAAATCAGCCCCAGCATTTT
CASSPRGNQPQHF
>TRBJ1-4|NA|TRBV7-8|few
TGTGCCAGCAGATCTCCAGGTCAAAAACTGTTTTTT
CASRSPGQKLFF
>TRBJ2-3|TRBD2|TRBV27|NA
TGTGCCAGCAGTTTAACTAGCGGCACAGATACGCAGTATTTT
CASSLTSGTDTQYF
>TRBJ1-5|TRBD1|TRBV13|NA
TGTGCCAGCAGCTTAGGGACAGGGGGCACTCAGCCCCAGCATTTT
CASSLGTGGTQPQHF
>TRBJ2-2|NA|TRBV28|NA
TGTGCCAGCAGTTTACCAGGGGCGGGCACCGGGGAGCTGTTTTTT
CASSLPGAGTGELFF
>TRBJ1-5|NA|TRBV7-8|NA
TGTGCCAGCAGCTTAGTCGGGCAGCCCCAGCATTTT
CASSLVGQPQHF
>TRBJ2-5|TRBD2|TRBV29-1|NA
TGCAGCGTTAGCGGGGGGGTCCAAGAGACCCAGTACTTC
CSVSGGVQETQYF
>TRBJ2-7|TRBD2|TRBV5-6|NA
TGTGCCAGCAGCTTGTGGACTAGCGGGAGGGTAAACGAGCAGTACTTC
CASSLWTSGRVNEQYF
>TRBJ2-7|TRBD1|TRBV6-5|NA
TGTGCCAGCAGTCGGACAGGGTTCTACGAGCAGTACTTC
CASSRTGFYEQYF
>TRBJ2-7|NA|TRBV5-1|NA
TGCGCCAGCAGCTTCGGTACGGTCTTCTCCTACGAGCAGTACTTC
CASSFGTVFSYEQYF
>TRBJ1-2|TRBD1|TRBV28|few
TGTGCCAGCAGTACTCGGACAGGGCTGTATGGGGACTATGGCTACACCTTC
CASSTRTGLYGDYGYTF
>TRBJ1-2|TRBD1|TRBV5-5|NA
TGTGCCAGCAGCTTGGGGGACAGAGGCTATGGCTACACCTTC
CASSLGDRGYGYTF
>TRBJ2-7|TRBD2|TRBV7-2|NA
TGTGCCAGCAGCCCGGGACTAGCAGGCTACGAGCAGTACTTC
CASSPGLAGYEQYF
>TRBJ2-5|TRBD2|TRBV27|NA
TGTGCCAGCAGTTTAGGACTAGCGGGAGTAAAGACCCAGTACTTC
CASSLGLAGVKTQYF
>TRBJ2-1|TRBD2|TRBV19|NA
TGTGCCAGTAGTAGGGCTAGCGGGACGGAGCAATTCTTC
CASSRASGTEQFF
>TRBJ1-4|TRBD1|TRBV7-9|once
TGTGCCAGCAGCTCAATAGGGGGCGGGGGGGCTGAAAAACTGTTTTTT
CASSSIGGGGAEKLFF
>TRBJ2-2|NA|TRBV11-3|NA
TGTGCCAGCAGCTCGCCCTCTGCGGGGAACACCGGGGAGCTGTTTTTT
CASSSPSAGNTGELFF
>TRBJ1-2|NA|TRBV18|NA
TGTGCCAGCTCACCACCAGGGCCTCGGGGGGACTATGGCTACACCTTC
CASSPPGPRGDYGYTF
>TRBJ1-5|NA|TRBV10-2|NA
TGCGCCAGCAGTTTGGACAGTAGAACTTATCAGCCCCAGCATTTT
CASSLDSRTYQPQHF
>TRBJ2-1|TRBD1|TRBV27|NA
TGTGCCAGCAGTCCCCTGGGACAGGGGTCCTACAATGAGCAGTTCTTC
CASSPLGQGSYNEQFF
>TRBJ2-3|TRBD1|TRBV19|NA
TGTGCCAGTAGTATATTAGGGGGCGGTACAGATACGCAGTATTTT
CASSILGGGTDTQYF
>TRBJ1-3|NA|TRBV28|NA
TGTGCCAGCAGTTTGGGCGACAGGAGCTCTGGAAACACCATATATTTT
CASSLGDRSSGNTIYF
>TRBJ1-2|TRBD1|TRBV5-6|NA
TGTGCCAGCAGCCCAGGGGGATTCAGCTATGGCTACACCTTC
CASSPGGFSYGYTF
>TRBJ2-1|TRBD2|TRBV6-4|few
TGTGCCAGCAGTCGGAGCGGGGCGGACTACAATGAGCAGTTCTTC
CASSRSGADYNEQFF
>TRBJ1-1|NA|TRBV6-1|few
TGTGCCAGCAGAGCGACAGGTCGGGACACTGAAGCTTTCTTT
CASRATGRDTEAFF
>TRBJ2-1|NA|TRBV2|once
TGTGCCAGCAGTGTGGAGAGCTCCTACAATGAGCAGTTCTTC
CASSVESSYNEQFF
>TRBJ2-7|NA|TRBV7-9|once
TGTGCCAGCAGCCCCCAGGTCCCGACCTACGAGCAGTACTTC
CASSPQVPTYEQYF
>TRBJ2-1|NA|TRBV6-1|once
TGTGCCAGCAGTGAAAGACAGGCACCACGGAGCAATGAGCAGTTCTTC
CASSERQAPRSNEQFF
>TRBJ1-5|NA|TRBV5-1|NA
TGCGCCAGCAGCTTGGGGTGGCCCGATCAGCCCCAGCATTTT
CASSLGWPDQPQHF
>TRBJ1-1|NA|TRBV29-1|NA
TGCAGCGTTCGCCGCGGGAACACTGAAGCTTTCTTT
CSVRRGNTEAFF
>TRBJ2-4|TRBD2|TRBV9|NA
TGTGCCAGCAGCCTTGGCACCAGGAGACGGGAGGGCCCGAGTTCCAAAAACATTCAGTACTTC
CASSLGTRRREGPSSKNIQYF
>TRBJ1-4|NA|TRBV25-1|NA
TGTGCCAGCAGTGGACGGATGGTGGAGGAAAAACTGTTTTTT
CASSGRMVEEKLFF